This entry lists 5 T cell receptor beta chains sequenced from one sample in a study of regulatory T cells in long-lasting Graves disease. Libraries of TCR beta came from iRepertoire HTBI primers plus Arm-PCR of CDR3 regions. From the multiplex PCR reads, TCRdb called clonotypes with MiXCR, one entry per CDR3 protein. The sample gives approximately 400,000 distinct CDR3 sequences, 10% to 15% of which show up once; under 20% is in the top ten. Indicated time point: newly diagnosed GD, antithyroid drugs for less than 3 months. RNA isolated from PBMCs was used to make the TCR library. This same sample was also taken into another study, of T cells in Graves' hyperthyroidism and ophthalmopathy.

Sequences were derived from peripheral blood mononuclear cells (PBMCs), sampled at new diagnosis, from a patient treated with antithyroid drugs. The receptor set was obtained from a woman younger than 35 with Graves disease.

This clonotype came up a few times. The chain uses TRBV6-1 and TRBJ2-3; D not certain. Germline V gene data show CDR1 as MNHNS and CDR2 as SASEGT. Trimming shortened V by 7 bases and J by 6 bases, and 14 bases separated the two germline ends. The CDR3 is 13 residues long. The CDR3 DNA follows: TGTGCCAGCAACGGGTGGGATCTGGATACGCAGTATTTT. Translated, it gives CASNGWDLDTQYF.

This clonotype was detected ten times or more. CDR3 nucleotides: TGTGCCAGCAGTTACTCGACAGCAGAGCAGTACTTC. It codes for CASSYSTAEQYF. This sequence joins TRBV6-5 and TRBJ2-7; D perhaps matches TRBD1 (5 bases). From germline, CDR1 is MNHEY and CDR2 SVGAGI. This CDR3 has 12 amino acids. Trimming pared 0 bases from V and 7 bases from J, leaving 7 bases between.

Only a few counts were recorded for this clonotype. This sequence joins TRBV19 and TRBJ2-1; D perhaps matches TRBD2 (5 bases). The CDR3 is 15 amino acids. Trimming pared 6 bases from V and 0 bases from J, leaving 12 bases between. Germline-derived CDR1 and CDR2 are LNHDA and SQIVND (reference sequence). In DNA form, the CDR3 reads TGTGCCAGTAGCCCGCGGGCCTACTCCTACAATGAGCAGTTCTTC. Its translation: CASSPRAYSYNEQFF.

The table lists this clonotype with a few counts. The chain couples TRBV7-9 to TRBJ1-2, with D possibly matching TRBD1 (6 bases). This CDR3 comprises 15 residues. V was cut by 2 bases and J by 7 bases, with 17 bases left in between. Germline V gene data show CDR1 as SEHNR and CDR2 as FQNEAQ (reference sequence). The CDR3, as DNA: TGTGCCAGCAGCTTAACTGGTCGGCAGGGGACTGGCTACACCTTC. It specifies CASSLTGRQGTGYTF.

This chain connects TRBV10-3 to TRBJ1-2, with D possibly TRBD1 on 6 matching bases. CDR1 and CDR2 (germline): ENHRY, SYGVKD. There are 13 residues in the CDR3. Trimming took off 5 bases at V and 3 bases at J, with 10 bases between the two ends. In DNA, the CDR3 is TGTGCCATCAGTCCCTCAGGGGACTATGGCTACACCTTC. Its protein is CAISPSGDYGYTF.